The clone carrying this TCR beta chain was detected ten times or more. The data stem from a study of prognosis after radiotherapy for stage I lung cancer. The length of the CDR3 is 14 residues. Deletions cut 5 bases from V and 0 bases from J, with 7 bases between. Germline lookup yields CDR1 SGHNT and CDR2 YENEEA. The authors amplified TCR beta CDR3 from genomic DNA using two-round multiplex PCR. Gene-specific TRBV and TRBJ primers were used in PCR round one. TCRdb re-called the multiplex PCR reads with MiXCR, one entry per CDR3 protein. Found here are fewer than 20,000 distinct CDR3 sequences, around 44% of them singletons; the top ten hold about 39%.

The rearrangement links TRBV11-3 to TRBJ2-2; D uncertain. Sequenced here: PBMCs, sampled before or after stereotactic body radiation therapy (not recorded which). The origin of this receptor is a donor older than 45 with non-small cell lung cancer. For the CDR3, the DNA is TGTGCCAGCAGCCAACGAGCGAACACCGGGGAGCTGTTTTTT. This gives the protein CASSQRANTGELFF.